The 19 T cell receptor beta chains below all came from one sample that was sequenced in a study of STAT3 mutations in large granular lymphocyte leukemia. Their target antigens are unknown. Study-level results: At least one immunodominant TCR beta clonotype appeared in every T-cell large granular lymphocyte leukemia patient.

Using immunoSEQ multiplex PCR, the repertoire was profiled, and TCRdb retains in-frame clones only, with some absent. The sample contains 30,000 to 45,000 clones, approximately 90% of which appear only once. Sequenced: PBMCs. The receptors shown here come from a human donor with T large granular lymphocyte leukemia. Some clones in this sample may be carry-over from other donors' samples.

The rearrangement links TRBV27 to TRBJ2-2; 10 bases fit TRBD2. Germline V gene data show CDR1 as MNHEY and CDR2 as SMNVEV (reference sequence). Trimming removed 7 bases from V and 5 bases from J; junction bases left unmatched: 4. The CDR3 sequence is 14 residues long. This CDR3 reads CASKLAGSTGELFF. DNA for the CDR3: TGTGCCAGCAAACTAGCGGGGTCGACCGGGGAGCTGTTTTTT.

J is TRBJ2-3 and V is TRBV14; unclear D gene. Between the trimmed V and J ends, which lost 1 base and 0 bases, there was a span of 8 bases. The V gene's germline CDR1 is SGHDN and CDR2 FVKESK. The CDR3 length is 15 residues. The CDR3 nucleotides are TGTGCCAGCAGCCAAGGATGGGCAAGCACAGATACGCAGTATTTT. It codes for CASSQGWASTDTQYF.

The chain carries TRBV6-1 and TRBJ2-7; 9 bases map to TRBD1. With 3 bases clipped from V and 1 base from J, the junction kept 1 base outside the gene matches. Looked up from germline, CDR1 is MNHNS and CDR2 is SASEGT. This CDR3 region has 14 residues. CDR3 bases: TGTGCCAGCAGTGAGGACAGGGGATCCTACGAGCAGTACGTC. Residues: CASSEDRGSYEQYV.

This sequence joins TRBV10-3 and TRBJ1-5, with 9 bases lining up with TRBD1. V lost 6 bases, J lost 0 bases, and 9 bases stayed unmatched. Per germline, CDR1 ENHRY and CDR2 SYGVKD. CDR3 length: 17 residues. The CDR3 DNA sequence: TGTGCCATCAGCGCGACAGGGGGAGGATATAGCAATCAGCCCCAGCATTTT. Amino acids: CAISATGGGYSNQPQHF.

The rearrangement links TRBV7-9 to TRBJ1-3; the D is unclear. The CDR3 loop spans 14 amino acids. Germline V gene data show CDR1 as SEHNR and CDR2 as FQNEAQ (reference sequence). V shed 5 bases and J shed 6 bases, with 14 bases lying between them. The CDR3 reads CASSLTQSENTIYF. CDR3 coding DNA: TGTGCCAGCAGCCTTACCCAATCGGAAAACACCATATATTTT.

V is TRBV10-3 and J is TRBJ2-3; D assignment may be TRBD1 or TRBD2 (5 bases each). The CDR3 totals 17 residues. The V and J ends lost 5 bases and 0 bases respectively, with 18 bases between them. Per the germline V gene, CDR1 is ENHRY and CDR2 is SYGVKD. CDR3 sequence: CAISPATGTSSTDTQYF. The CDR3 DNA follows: TGTGCCATCAGTCCGGCCACCGGGACCTCTAGCACAGATACGCAGTATTTT.

Here the CDR3 reads CASSQRTGAGYTF. The DNA of the CDR3 is TGTGCCAGCAGCCAGCGGACAGGGGCGGGCTACACCTTC. The rearrangement uses TRBV7-2 and TRBJ1-2, with 9 bases matching TRBD1. Trimming took 5 bases from V and 8 from J; bases not matched to a gene: 6. This CDR3 spans 13 amino acids. The germline CDR1 and CDR2 sequences are SGHTA and FQGNSA.

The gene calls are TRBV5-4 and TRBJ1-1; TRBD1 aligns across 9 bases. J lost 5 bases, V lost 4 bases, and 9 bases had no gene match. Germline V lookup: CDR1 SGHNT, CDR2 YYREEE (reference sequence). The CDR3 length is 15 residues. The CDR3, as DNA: TGTGCCAGCAGCCTCCAACAGGGGGCGGCTACTGAAGCTTTCTTT. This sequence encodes CASSLQQGAATEAFF.

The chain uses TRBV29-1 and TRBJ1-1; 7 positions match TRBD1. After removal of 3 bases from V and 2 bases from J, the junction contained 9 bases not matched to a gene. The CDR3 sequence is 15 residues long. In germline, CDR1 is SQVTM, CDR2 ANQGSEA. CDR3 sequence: CSVDWDGQVNTEAFF. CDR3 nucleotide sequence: TGCAGCGTTGATTGGGACGGACAGGTTAACACTGAAGCTTTCTTT.

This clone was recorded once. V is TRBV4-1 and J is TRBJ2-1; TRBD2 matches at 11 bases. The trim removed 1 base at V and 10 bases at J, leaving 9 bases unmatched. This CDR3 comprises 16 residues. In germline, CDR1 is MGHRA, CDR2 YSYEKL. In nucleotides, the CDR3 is TGCGCCAGCAGCCAAGGAACTAGCGGGGGATCCGGAGAGCAGTTCTTC. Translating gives CASSQGTSGGSGEQFF.

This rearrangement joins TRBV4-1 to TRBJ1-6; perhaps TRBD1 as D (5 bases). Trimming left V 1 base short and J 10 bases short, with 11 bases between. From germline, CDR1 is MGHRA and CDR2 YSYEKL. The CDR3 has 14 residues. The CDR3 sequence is CASSQGDLASPLHF. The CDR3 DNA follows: TGCGCCAGCAGCCAAGGGGACTTGGCGTCACCCCTCCACTTT.

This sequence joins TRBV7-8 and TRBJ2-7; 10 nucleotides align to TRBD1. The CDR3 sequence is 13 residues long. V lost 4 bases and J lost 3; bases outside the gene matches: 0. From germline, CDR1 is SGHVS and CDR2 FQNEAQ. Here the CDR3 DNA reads TGTGCCAGCAGCTGGGACAGGGGCTACGAGCAGTACGTC. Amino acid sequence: CASSWDRGYEQYV.

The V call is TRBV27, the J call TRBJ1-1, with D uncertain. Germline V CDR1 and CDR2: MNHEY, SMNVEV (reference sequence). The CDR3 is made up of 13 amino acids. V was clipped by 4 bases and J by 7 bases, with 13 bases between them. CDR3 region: CASSSSRGFEAFF. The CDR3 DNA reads TGTGCCAGCAGTTCTTCTCGTGGATTTGAAGCTTTCTTT.

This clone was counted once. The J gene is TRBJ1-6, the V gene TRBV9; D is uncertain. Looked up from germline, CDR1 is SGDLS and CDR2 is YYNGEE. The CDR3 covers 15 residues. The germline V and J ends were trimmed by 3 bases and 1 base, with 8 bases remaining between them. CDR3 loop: CASSGGRSYNSPLHF. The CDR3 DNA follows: TGTGCCAGCAGCGGGGGTAGATCCTATAATTCACCCCTCCACTTT.

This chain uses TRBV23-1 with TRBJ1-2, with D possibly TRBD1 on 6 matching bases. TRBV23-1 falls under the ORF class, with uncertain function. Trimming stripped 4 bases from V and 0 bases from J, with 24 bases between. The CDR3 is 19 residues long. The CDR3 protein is CASSPRATGTYNANYGYTF. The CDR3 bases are TGCGCCAGCAGTCCTCGAGCGACAGGAACCTACAACGCTAACTATGGCTACACCTTC.

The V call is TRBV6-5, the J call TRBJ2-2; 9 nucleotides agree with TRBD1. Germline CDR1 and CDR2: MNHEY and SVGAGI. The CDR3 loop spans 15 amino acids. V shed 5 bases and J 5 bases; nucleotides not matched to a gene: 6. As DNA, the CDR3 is TGTGCCAGCAGTACCACAGGGGGCCGAACCGGGGAGCTGTTTTTT. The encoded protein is CASSTTGGRTGELFF.

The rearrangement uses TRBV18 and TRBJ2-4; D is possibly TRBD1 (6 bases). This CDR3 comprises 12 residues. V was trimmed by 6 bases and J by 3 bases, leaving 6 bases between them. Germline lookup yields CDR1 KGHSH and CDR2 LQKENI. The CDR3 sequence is CASSDSKNIQYF. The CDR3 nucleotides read TGTGCCAGCTCGGACAGCAAAAACATTCAGTACTTC.

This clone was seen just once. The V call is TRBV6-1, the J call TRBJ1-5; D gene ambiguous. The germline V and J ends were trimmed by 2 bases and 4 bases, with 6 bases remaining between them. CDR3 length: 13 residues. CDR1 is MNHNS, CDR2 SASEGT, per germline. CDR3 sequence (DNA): TGTGCCAGCAGTGAACAGGCGAATCAGCCCCAGCATTTT. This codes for CASSEQANQPQHF.

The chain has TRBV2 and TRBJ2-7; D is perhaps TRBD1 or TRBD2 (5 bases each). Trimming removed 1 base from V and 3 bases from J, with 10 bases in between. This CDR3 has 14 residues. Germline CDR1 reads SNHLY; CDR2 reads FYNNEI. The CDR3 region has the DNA TGTGCCAGCAGTGAAGGGGGACGGGGCTACGAGCAGTACGTC. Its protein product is CASSEGGRGYEQYV.